The T cell receptor beta chain described here comes from a study of blood T cell repertoires in COVID-19. Only in-frame clones appear in the TCRdb table, and some are missing; sequencing was by immunoSEQ multiplex PCR. The repertoire has about 410,000 clones, 80% to 90% of them found once; the top ten carry roughly 1.4%. CDR1 SEHNR and CDR2 FQNEAQ come from the germline V gene (reference sequence). The CDR3 contains 15 residues. Trimming took 5 bases from V and 7 from J, leaving 20 bases between them. Sequencing was done on a sample of peripheral blood. The chain carries TRBV7-9 and TRBJ1-2, with a tentative D call TRBD1 (5 bases). The sequence derives from a woman in her thirties with active or convalescent COVID-19. The CDR3 here is CASSDLSGGFGGYTF. Written as DNA, the CDR3 is TGTGCCAGCAGCGATCTGAGTGGGGGGTTCGGTGGCTACACCTTC.